This TCR beta chain was sequenced for a study of blood T cell repertoires in COVID-19. In the study overall: Samples representing acute and convalescent COVID-19 were sourced from the United States, Italy and Spain.

Germline V lookup: CDR1 KGHSH, CDR2 LQKENI. V was pared by 3 bases and J by 4 bases, with 9 bases between. The CDR3 runs 13 residues. As handled by the study authors: Researchers report that nucleated cell counts were estimated from reference gene primer amplification. TCRdb's table, derived via immunoSEQ multiplex PCR, lists solely in-frame clones and lacks some. That table is the source of V, J and clone size, and D and trimming were worked out from the DNA. The sample comprises about 140,000 clones, around 83% of which are singletons, and roughly a tenth rests with the top ten. V and J are TRBV18 and TRBJ1-2; unclear D gene. The sequencing sample was made of peripheral blood. The sequence derives from a man between 60 and 70 years old with active or convalescent COVID-19. The CDR3 DNA is TGTGCCAGCTCACCCACGGCGGGCTATGGCTACACCTTC. It encodes CASSPTAGYGYTF.